Listed here are 21 T cell receptor beta chains from one sample, sequenced in a study of CD8+ T cells in alopecia areata. Extraction and reverse transcription of RNA yielded cDNA as the sequencing template. TCRdb keeps only in-frame clones here, not all; method: immunoSEQ multiplex PCR. Of around 69,000 clones in the sample, 55% to 65% were seen once. This specimen consisted of CD8+ T cells sorted from blood, obtained at week 0. The origin of the receptors is a human donor with alopecia areata.

The chain recombines TRBV30 with TRBJ2-3; perhaps TRBD2 as D (6 bases). Germline CDR1 is GTSNPN and CDR2 is SVGIG (reference sequence). CDR3 length equals 13 residues. V lost 4 bases, J lost 4 bases, and 12 bases lay in between. CDR3 bases: TGTGCCTGGACAGAGGGACTGTCAGATACGCAGTATTTT. Translation gives CAWTEGLSDTQYF.

This clone was detected only a few times. This chain uses TRBV5-1 with TRBJ2-1; 7 nucleotides agree with TRBD2. Trimming took 3 bases from V and 9 from J; bases not matched to a gene: 3. Germline V gene data show CDR1 as SGHRS and CDR2 as YFSETQ. The length of the CDR3 is 12 residues. The CDR3 DNA sequence: TGCGCCAGCAGCTCAAGCGGGACTGAGCAGTTCTTC. It codes for CASSSSGTEQFF.

The chain is built from TRBV7-9 and TRBJ2-3; no definite D call. CDR3 length equals 12 residues. V was clipped by 4 bases and J by 6 bases, with 8 bases between them. Looked up from germline, CDR1 is SEHNR and CDR2 is FQNEAQ (reference sequence). CDR3 region: CASSSSPDTQYF. CDR3 sequence (DNA): TGTGCCAGCAGCTCATCGCCTGATACGCAGTATTTT.

The rearrangement links TRBV4-1 to TRBJ2-3, with D possibly being TRBD1 or TRBD2 (5 bases each). The V gene's germline CDR1 is MGHRA and CDR2 YSYEKL. The V gene lost 3 bases and the J gene lost 2 bases, with 15 bases spanning the gap. The CDR3 is 16 residues long. CDR3 nucleotides: TGCGCCAGCAGCCAGATACCGGGACCCAACACAGATACGCAGTATTTT. Residues: CASSQIPGPNTDTQYF.

The J gene is TRBJ1-4, the V gene TRBV2; D ambiguous. CDR3 length: 14 residues. CDR1 is SNHLY and CDR2 is FYNNEI in the germline V gene. The ends were cut back, 4 bases at V and 4 bases at J, with 10 bases in the middle. The CDR3 loop reads CASSVSQLNEKLFF. As DNA, the CDR3 is TGTGCCAGCAGTGTCTCACAGCTTAATGAAAAACTGTTTTTT.

V is TRBV4-1 and J is TRBJ2-7; D is perhaps TRBD1 (6 bases). The V end was cut by 3 bases, the J end by 5 bases, with 11 bases between. Germline V CDR1 and CDR2: MGHRA, YSYEKL. The CDR3 is 13 amino acids. The CDR3 region is CASSQLQGNEQYF. CDR3 DNA sequence: TGCGCCAGCAGCCAGCTACAGGGTAACGAGCAGTACTTC.

The chain uses TRBV4-1 and TRBJ1-5; D may be TRBD1 (5 bases). Trimming pared 1 base from V and 4 bases from J, leaving 14 bases between. CDR1 is MGHRA, CDR2 YSYEKL, per germline. CDR3 length: 16 amino acids. The DNA for the CDR3 is TGCGCCAGCAGCCAAGGAAGTCCGACAGTAAATCAGCCCCAGCATTTT. The encoded protein is CASSQGSPTVNQPQHF.

V is TRBV2 and J is TRBJ2-5; D is possibly TRBD1 (5 bases). Germline V gene data show CDR1 as SNHLY and CDR2 as FYNNEI. CDR3 length: 16 residues. V was clipped by 5 bases and J by 5 bases, with 21 bases between them. The DNA of the CDR3 is TGTGCCAGCAGTTACCCAGACTGGGGCGGTCAGGAGACCCAGTACTTC. Protein: CASSYPDWGGQETQYF.

The CDR3 sequence: CASSLATANYGYTF. The CDR3 nucleotides read TGTGCCAGCAGCTTAGCGACAGCTAACTATGGCTACACCTTC. The chain couples TRBV11-2 to TRBJ1-2; weak D call: TRBD1 (5 bases). Trimming left V 1 base short and J 0 bases short, with 6 bases between. CDR1 is SGHAT and CDR2 is FQNNGV in the germline V gene. The CDR3 runs to 14 residues.

This chain connects TRBV30 to TRBJ1-2; 7 bases agree with TRBD1. Trimming cost V 1 base and J 8 bases; bases outside gene matches: 7. Germline V gene lookup returns CDR1 GTSNPN and CDR2 SVGIG (reference sequence). The CDR3 runs to 13 residues. The CDR3 DNA follows: TGTGCCTGGAGTGACGACAGGGTGGGGGGCTACACCTTC. It yields the protein CAWSDDRVGGYTF.

The chain uses TRBV9 and TRBJ2-3; 8 nucleotides line up with TRBD2. Germline CDR1 reads SGDLS; CDR2 reads YYNGEE. The CDR3 has 15 amino acids. J was trimmed by 4 bases and V by 5 bases; bases with no gene match: 9. CDR3 sequence (DNA): TGTGCCAGCAGGCGGGGGGCTATGGGCGCAGATACGCAGTATTTT. Protein: CASRRGAMGADTQYF.

The chain uses TRBV29-1 and TRBJ1-1, with D perhaps matching TRBD1 (6 bases). Germline loops: CDR1 SQVTM, CDR2 ANQGSEA. CDR3 length: 14 residues. The ends were cut back, 4 bases at V and 3 bases at J, with 15 bases in the middle. The CDR3 region is CSVGPGDTHTEAFF. CDR3 in DNA: TGCAGCGTTGGGCCAGGGGATACCCACACTGAAGCTTTCTTT. The full variable domain, its missing parts supplied by reference TRBV29-1 and TRBJ1-1, is SAVISQKPSRDICQRGTSLTIQCQVDSQVTMMFWYRQQPGQSLTLIATANQGSEATYESGFVIDKFPISRPNLTFSTLTVSNMSPEDSSIYLCSVGPGDTHTEAFFGQGTRLTVV.

The table lists this clone with a few counts. The genes are TRBV4-1 and TRBJ2-7, with no clear D. Trimming removed 3 bases at V and 3 bases at J, with 3 bases between. CDR1 is MGHRA and CDR2 is YSYEKL in the germline V gene. The CDR3 totals 11 residues. The CDR3 nucleotides read TGCGCCAGCAGCCAGGACTACGAGCAGTACTTC. Protein: CASSQDYEQYF.

This chain links TRBV27 with TRBJ2-2; 8 bases map to TRBD1. The V segment lost 5 bases and the J segment 4 bases; nucleotides outside the gene matches: 9. The length of the CDR3 is 16 residues. CDR1 is MNHEY and CDR2 is SMNVEV in the germline V gene (reference sequence). This CDR3 reads CASSLQGALGTGELFF. In DNA form, the CDR3 reads TGTGCCAGCAGTCTCCAGGGGGCTCTGGGCACCGGGGAGCTGTTTTTT.

This chain links TRBV4-1 with TRBJ2-2, with a weak D call TRBD1 (5 bases). The CDR3 length is 17 residues. In germline, CDR1 is MGHRA, CDR2 YSYEKL. V was trimmed by 4 bases and J by 1 base, leaving 16 bases between them. CDR3 loop: CASSRTTATKNTGELFF. CDR3 DNA sequence: TGCGCCAGCAGCCGAACGACAGCTACTAAGAACACCGGGGAGCTGTTTTTT.

This rearrangement joins TRBV7-9 to TRBJ2-5, with D perhaps matching TRBD1 or TRBD2 (5 bases each). Germline CDR1 SEHNR, CDR2 FQNEAQ (reference sequence). The CDR3 loop spans 14 amino acids. V lost 5 bases, J lost 2 bases, and 12 bases lay in between. CDR3 loop: CASSASGTQETQYF. The DNA for the CDR3 is TGTGCCAGCAGCGCTTCCGGGACGCAAGAGACCCAGTACTTC.

This clone has a handful of counts. V is TRBV29-1 and J is TRBJ2-3; D is unresolved. With 0 bases removed from V and 5 bases from J, the gap between germline ends came to 24 bases. Germline V CDR1 and CDR2: SQVTM, ANQGSEA. CDR3 size: 18 residues. DNA of the CDR3: TGCAGCGTTGAAGATCACTCCATCCGGTTAACCGGAAAAGATACGCAGTATTTT. Protein product: CSVEDHSIRLTGKDTQYF.

The chain is built from TRBV13 and TRBJ2-7; D is undetermined. CDR3 length equals 11 residues. V lost 8 bases, J lost 7 bases, and 12 bases lay in between. Germline CDR1 is PRHDT and CDR2 is FYEKMQ (reference sequence). CDR3 residues: CASGEHEEQYF. DNA for the CDR3: TGTGCCAGCGGGGAACATGAGGAGCAGTACTTC.

The rearrangement joins TRBV27 to TRBJ2-1; D may be TRBD2 (6 bases). The germline gives CDR1 MNHEY, CDR2 SMNVEV (reference sequence). Trimming stripped 4 bases from V and 0 bases from J, with 13 bases between. The CDR3 is made up of 16 amino acids. The CDR3 DNA sequence: TGTGCCAGCAGTTCCATAGCGGTTGACTCCTACAATGAGCAGTTCTTC. Translation: CASSSIAVDSYNEQFF.

CDR3 protein: CASSLGGGGQPQHF. CDR3 in DNA: TGTGCCAGCAGCTTAGGGGGGGGCGGACAGCCCCAGCATTTT. The chain employs TRBV7-9 and TRBJ1-5; D possibly corresponds to TRBD1 (6 bases). The CDR3 extends over 14 amino acids. Trimming cost V 1 base and J 7 bases, with 11 bases left between them. Germline CDR1 SEHNR, CDR2 FQNEAQ (reference sequence).

The CDR3 DNA reads TGTGCCAGCAGTTCCTCCAGCGGGAGGGGTCCGTCCGATACGCAGTATTTT. Translated: CASSSSSGRGPSDTQYF. The V and J genes are TRBV28 and TRBJ2-3; 10 bases line up with TRBD2. Germline CDR1 is MDHEN and CDR2 is SYDVKM. CDR3 length: 17 amino acids. Trimming at V came to 4 bases and at J to 6 bases, leaving 13 bases not matched to a gene.